This T cell receptor beta chain is from a study of T cell repertoires in cytomegalovirus infection. In the study overall: Both recently identified HLA-C-restricted and well-studied HLA-B-restricted CMV epitopes were used in the study. Signatures in public TCR beta sequences pointed to both CMV infection and matching HLA type.

Study-wide results and limits: Summed public TCR beta family frequency identified CMV carriers bearing the relevant HLA.

Germline V gene lookup returns CDR1 SGHTA and CDR2 FQGNSA. Trimming removed 2 bases at V and 1 base at J, with 20 bases between. The CDR3 has 18 residues. Turning to this clonotype: Its antigen is currently unknown.

TCRdb used MiXCR to reprocess the reads, holding one entry per CDR3 protein. The table has about 350,000 distinct CDR3 sequences, roughly a third seen once. Sequenced here: cultured PBMCs, sampled from culture after CMV antigen stimulation. The rearrangement links TRBV7-2 to TRBJ2-5; D is tentatively TRBD1 or TRBD2 (7 bases each). The TCR sequence derives from a human donor in good health (CMV status not recorded). Some clones in this sample may be carry-over from other donors' samples. In DNA form, the CDR3 reads TGTGCCAGCAGCTTAAGGGGGCTGGGAGCGGGGACCCAAGAGACCCAGTACTTC. It translates to CASSLRGLGAGTQETQYF. Supplemented by reference TRBV7-2 and TRBJ2-5, the full variable domain reads GAGVSQSPSNKVTEKGKDVELRCDPISGHTALYWYRQSLGQGLEFLIYFQGNSAPDKSGLPSDRFSAERTGGSVSTLTIQRTQQEDSAVYLCASSLRGLGAGTQETQYFGPGTRLLVL.